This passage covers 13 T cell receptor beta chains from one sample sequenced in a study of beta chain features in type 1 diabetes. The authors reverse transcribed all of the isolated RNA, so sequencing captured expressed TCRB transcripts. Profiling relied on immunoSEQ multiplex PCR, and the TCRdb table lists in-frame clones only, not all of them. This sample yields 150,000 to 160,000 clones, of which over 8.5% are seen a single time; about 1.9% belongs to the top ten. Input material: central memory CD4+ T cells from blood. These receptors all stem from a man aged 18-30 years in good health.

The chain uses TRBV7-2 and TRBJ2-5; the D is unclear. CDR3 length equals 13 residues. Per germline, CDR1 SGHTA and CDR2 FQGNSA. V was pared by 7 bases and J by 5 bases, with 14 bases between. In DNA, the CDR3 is TGTGCCAGCACCTTCTCCCTGGCGGAGACCCAGTACTTC. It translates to CASTFSLAETQYF.

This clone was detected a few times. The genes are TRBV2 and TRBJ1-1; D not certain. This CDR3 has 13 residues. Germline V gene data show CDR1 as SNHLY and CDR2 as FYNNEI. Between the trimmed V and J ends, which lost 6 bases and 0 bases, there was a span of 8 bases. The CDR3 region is CASRHPVNTEAFF. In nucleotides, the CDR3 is TGTGCCAGCAGACACCCAGTGAACACTGAAGCTTTCTTT.

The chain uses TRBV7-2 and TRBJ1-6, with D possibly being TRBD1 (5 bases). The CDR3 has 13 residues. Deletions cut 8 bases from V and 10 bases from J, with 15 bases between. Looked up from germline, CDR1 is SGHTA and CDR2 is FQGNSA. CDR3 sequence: CASANGGLSPLHF. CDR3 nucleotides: TGTGCCAGCGCCAACGGGGGACTCTCACCCCTCCACTTT.

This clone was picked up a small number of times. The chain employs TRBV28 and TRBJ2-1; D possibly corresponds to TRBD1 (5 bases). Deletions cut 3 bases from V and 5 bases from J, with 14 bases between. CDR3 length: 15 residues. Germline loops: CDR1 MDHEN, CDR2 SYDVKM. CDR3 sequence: CASSFRGRVNNEQFF. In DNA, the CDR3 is TGTGCCAGCAGTTTTCGCGGCAGGGTGAACAATGAGCAGTTCTTC.

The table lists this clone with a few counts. The chain's CDR3 is CASSHYTGDGNQPQHF. The CDR3 coding sequence is TGCGCCAGCAGCCATTACACAGGGGACGGCAATCAGCCCCAGCATTTT. The V gene is TRBV4-3, the J gene TRBJ1-5; 7 bases fit TRBD1. V dropped 3 bases and J dropped 2; count of bases not matched to a gene: 7. The V gene's germline CDR1 is LGHNA and CDR2 YSLEER. The CDR3 sequence is 16 residues long.

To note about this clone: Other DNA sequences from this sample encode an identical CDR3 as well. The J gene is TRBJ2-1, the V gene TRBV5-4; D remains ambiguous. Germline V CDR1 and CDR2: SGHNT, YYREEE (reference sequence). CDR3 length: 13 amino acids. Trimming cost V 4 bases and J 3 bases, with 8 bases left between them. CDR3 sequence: CASSGNSYNEQFF. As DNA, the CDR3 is TGTGCCAGCAGCGGAAACAGCTACAATGAGCAGTTCTTC.

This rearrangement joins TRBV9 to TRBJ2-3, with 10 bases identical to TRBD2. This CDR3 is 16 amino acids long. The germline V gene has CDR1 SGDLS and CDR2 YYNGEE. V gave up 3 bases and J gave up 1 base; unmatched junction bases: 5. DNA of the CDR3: TGTGCCAGCAGCGCTAGCGGGAGAGGGGGCACAGATACGCAGTATTTT. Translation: CASSASGRGGTDTQYF.

The CDR3 loop reads CASSPGTGQWYEQYF. CDR3 coding DNA: TGTGCCAGCAGCCCCGGGACAGGGCAATGGTACGAGCAGTACTTC. The V and J genes are TRBV5-6 and TRBJ2-7, with 9 nucleotides matching TRBD1. The trim removed 4 bases at V and 4 bases at J, leaving 9 bases unmatched. This CDR3 region has 15 residues. CDR1 is SGHDT, CDR2 YYEEEE, per germline.

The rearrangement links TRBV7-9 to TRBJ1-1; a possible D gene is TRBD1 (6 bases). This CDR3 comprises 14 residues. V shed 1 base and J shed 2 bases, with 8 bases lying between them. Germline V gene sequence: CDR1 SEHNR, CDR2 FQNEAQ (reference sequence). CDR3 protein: CASSLGTDNTEAFF. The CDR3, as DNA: TGTGCCAGCAGCTTAGGGACAGACAACACTGAAGCTTTCTTT.

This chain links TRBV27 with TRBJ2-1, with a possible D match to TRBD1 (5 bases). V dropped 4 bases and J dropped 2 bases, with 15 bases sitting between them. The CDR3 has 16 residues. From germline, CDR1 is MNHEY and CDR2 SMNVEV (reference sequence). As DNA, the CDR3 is TGTGCCAGCAGTTCCGACAGTGTAATAACCTACAATGAGCAGTTCTTC. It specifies CASSSDSVITYNEQFF.

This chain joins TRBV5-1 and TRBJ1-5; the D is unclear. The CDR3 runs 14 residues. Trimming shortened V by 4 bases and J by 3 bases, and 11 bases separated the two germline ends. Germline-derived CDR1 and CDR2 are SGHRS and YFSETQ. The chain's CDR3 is CASSHGGPNQPQHF. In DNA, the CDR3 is TGCGCCAGCAGCCACGGTGGGCCCAATCAGCCCCAGCATTTT.

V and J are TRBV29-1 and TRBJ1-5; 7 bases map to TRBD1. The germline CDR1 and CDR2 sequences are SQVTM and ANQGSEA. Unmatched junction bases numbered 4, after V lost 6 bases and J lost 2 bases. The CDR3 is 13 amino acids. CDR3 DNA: TGCAGCGTCTGGACAGGTGGCAATCAGCCCCAGCATTTT. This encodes CSVWTGGNQPQHF.

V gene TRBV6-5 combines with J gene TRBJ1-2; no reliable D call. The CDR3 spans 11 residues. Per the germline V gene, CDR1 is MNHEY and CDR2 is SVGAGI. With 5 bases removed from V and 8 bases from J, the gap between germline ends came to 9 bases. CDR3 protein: CASSTSGGYTF. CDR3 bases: TGTGCCAGCAGTACCTCTGGAGGCTACACCTTC.